The 25 T cell receptor beta chains below come from one sample, sequenced in a study of T-cell memory formation after mild COVID-19. TCRdb analysed the 5' RACE reads with MiXCR anew, one entry per CDR3 protein. Of about 620,000 distinct CDR3 sequences in the sample, about a sixth were seen once. Specimen: PBMCs or a T cell subset sorted from them (not recorded which). These receptors came from an adult woman who had mild COVID-19 (a few samples of this study predate the infection). Cell type and time point are not known.

The chain combines TRBV7-2 with TRBJ2-5; 7 nucleotides match TRBD1. The CDR3 extends over 15 amino acids. Looked up from germline, CDR1 is SGHTA and CDR2 is FQGNSA. V trimming: 5 bases; J trimming: 3 bases; junction bases outside the gene matches: 9. The CDR3 loop reads CASSTPWDREETQYF. DNA of the CDR3: TGTGCCAGCAGCACGCCCTGGGACAGAGAAGAGACCCAGTACTTC.

The chain combines TRBV3-1 with TRBJ2-1, with 14 bases lining up with TRBD2. V lost 1 base to trimming and J lost 15 bases; unmatched junction nucleotides: 8. The CDR3 contains 15 residues. Germline CDR1 and CDR2: LGHDT and YNNKEL (reference sequence). The CDR3 here is CASSQGTSGGYAWFF. In DNA form, the CDR3 reads TGTGCCAGCAGCCAAGGGACTAGCGGGGGGTACGCATGGTTCTTC.

The V and J genes are TRBV5-1 and TRBJ2-2; D remains ambiguous. The ends were cut back, 4 bases at V and 5 bases at J, with 15 bases in the middle. CDR1 SGHRS and CDR2 YFSETQ come from the germline V gene. The CDR3 is 15 amino acids. The CDR3 spells CASSPTSQWTGELFF. The CDR3 nucleotides are TGCGCCAGCAGCCCTACGTCCCAGTGGACCGGGGAGCTGTTTTTT.

This chain joins TRBV7-6 and TRBJ2-2; D is perhaps TRBD2 (5 bases). CDR3 length equals 15 residues. V gave up 4 bases and J gave up 6 bases, with 15 bases separating them. Germline CDR1 is SGHVS and CDR2 is FNYEAQ. The CDR3: CASSSPEAKAGELFF. DNA of the CDR3: TGTGCCAGCAGCTCTCCGGAGGCGAAAGCCGGGGAGCTGTTTTTT.

This clonotype has only a few counts. The chain is built from TRBV14 and TRBJ1-2, with D unresolved. The CDR3 spans 13 residues. Between the trimmed V and J ends, which lost 0 bases and 14 bases, there was a span of 16 bases. CDR1 and CDR2 from the germline V gene are SGHDN and FVKESK. The CDR3 loop is CASSQEAEEPWTF. The CDR3, as DNA: TGTGCCAGCAGCCAAGAGGCAGAGGAGCCCTGGACCTTC. The variable domain in full, completed from reference TRBV14 and TRBJ1-2, reads EAGVTQFPSHSVIEKGQTVTLRCDPISGHDNLYWYRRVMGKEIKFLLHFVKESKQDESGMPNNRFLAERTGGTYSTLKVQPAELEDSGVYFCASSQEAEEPWTFGSGTRLTVV.

The chain couples TRBV7-2 to TRBJ2-7, with TRBD1 identical over 7 bases. V dropped 2 bases and J dropped 5; count of bases not matched to a gene: 6. This CDR3 has 14 residues. Germline-derived CDR1 and CDR2 are SGHTA and FQGNSA. CDR3 loop: CASSLTPGGHEQYF. The DNA of the CDR3 is TGTGCCAGCAGCTTAACCCCAGGGGGTCACGAGCAGTACTTC.

The V and J genes are TRBV30 and TRBJ2-1; 10 bases fit TRBD2. The trim removed 0 bases at V and 8 bases at J, leaving 10 bases unmatched. CDR1 GTSNPN and CDR2 SVGIG come from the germline V gene (reference sequence). The CDR3 spans 16 residues. The CDR3 is CAWSVFAGLAKHEQFF. As DNA, the CDR3 is TGTGCCTGGAGTGTGTTCGCGGGACTAGCGAAGCATGAGCAGTTCTTC.

The rearrangement uses TRBV7-8 and TRBJ2-3; TRBD2 matches 7 bases. Germline assignment: CDR1 SGHVS and CDR2 FQNEAQ. J was trimmed by 1 base and V by 2 bases; bases with no gene match: 3. This CDR3 is built from 15 residues. The CDR3 coding sequence is TGTGCCAGCAGCTTATCGCTAGCGGGCACAGATACGCAGTATTTT. The encoded protein is CASSLSLAGTDTQYF. Drawing the rest from reference TRBV7-8 and TRBJ2-3, the complete variable domain is GAGVSQSPRYKVAKRGQDVALRCDPISGHVSLFWYQQALGQGPEFLTYFQNEAQLDKSGLPSDRFFAERPEGSVSTLKIQRTQQEDSAVYLCASSLSLAGTDTQYFGPGTRLTVL.

The chain uses TRBV7-2 and TRBJ2-3, with TRBD2 matching 8 bases. Germline V gene sequence: CDR1 SGHTA, CDR2 FQGNSA. Losses at the gene ends were 5 bases for V and 1 base for J; bases not matched to a gene: 5. This CDR3 spans 15 amino acids. The CDR3 spells CASSGTSWGTDTQYF. CDR3 DNA: TGTGCCAGCAGCGGGACTAGTTGGGGCACAGATACGCAGTATTTT.

The chain links TRBV11-2 to TRBJ1-2; TRBD1 aligns across 8 bases. Germline assignment: CDR1 SGHAT and CDR2 FQNNGV. V lost 4 bases to trimming and J lost 3 bases; unmatched junction nucleotides: 4. This CDR3 is built from 14 residues. The CDR3 sequence is CASSSRGRDYGYTF. DNA of the CDR3: TGTGCCAGCAGCTCCAGGGGGCGCGACTATGGCTACACCTTC.

This chain connects TRBV9 to TRBJ2-3; either TRBD1 or TRBD2 may supply D (5 bases each). The CDR3 spans 18 residues. Germline CDR1 reads SGDLS; CDR2 reads YYNGEE. V was cut by 2 bases and J by 0 bases, with 19 bases left in between. The CDR3 spells CASSVSFGTATSTDTQYF. DNA of the CDR3: TGTGCCAGCAGCGTCTCATTCGGGACGGCAACTAGCACAGATACGCAGTATTTT. The entire variable domain, with the rest obtained from reference TRBV9 and TRBJ2-3, is as follows: DSGVTQTPKHLITATGQRVTLRCSPRSGDLSVYWYQQSLDQGLQFLIQYYNGEERAKGNILERFSAQQFPDLHSELNLSSLELGDSALYFCASSVSFGTATSTDTQYFGPGTRLTVL.

The V gene is TRBV13, the J gene TRBJ2-1; 11 positions match TRBD2. This CDR3 is 16 amino acids long. J was trimmed by 3 bases and V by 5 bases; bases with no gene match: 6. CDR1 PRHDT and CDR2 FYEKMQ come from the germline V gene (reference sequence). CDR3 DNA: TGTGCCAGCAGCCCCTCGACTAGCGGGATCTACAATGAGCAGTTCTTC. Its protein is CASSPSTSGIYNEQFF.

The V call is TRBV10-3, the J call TRBJ1-3; D not resolved. The V and J ends lost 3 bases and 0 bases respectively, with 12 bases between them. Looked up from germline, CDR1 is ENHRY and CDR2 is SYGVKD. The CDR3 extends over 16 amino acids. Here the CDR3 reads CAISDRVAYSGNTIYF. The CDR3 DNA follows: TGTGCCATCAGTGATCGGGTGGCTTACTCTGGAAACACCATATATTTT.

This clonotype was picked up many times. The genes are TRBV12-3 or TRBV12-4 and TRBJ2-3; TRBD1 or TRBD2 may be the D gene (5 bases each). The CDR3 is made up of 13 amino acids. Trimming removed 8 bases at V and 1 base at J, with 10 bases between. The chain's CDR3 is CASSRGRTDTQYF. The CDR3 DNA sequence: TGTGCCAGCTCCCGGGGCCGCACAGATACGCAGTATTTT.

At least ten counts were recorded for this clonotype. This rearrangement joins TRBV29-1 to TRBJ1-1, with a weak D call TRBD1 (6 bases). This CDR3 region has 13 residues. Trimming removed 7 bases at V and 1 base at J, with 13 bases between. CDR1 and CDR2 from the germline V gene are SQVTM and ANQGSEA. The CDR3 DNA sequence: TGCAGCGCTGACGGACAGACGAACACTGAAGCTTTCTTT. Translated, it gives CSADGQTNTEAFF.

This clonotype came up many times. The DNA of the CDR3 is TGTGCCAGCAGTCCAGGGACTAGCGGGAGGACAGATACGCAGTATTTT. Protein product: CASSPGTSGRTDTQYF. The chain employs TRBV12-3 or TRBV12-4 and TRBJ2-3, with 15 bases aligning to TRBD2. The CDR3 covers 16 residues. Trimming took 5 bases from V and 3 from J; bases not matched to a gene: 3.

This sequence joins TRBV14 and TRBJ1-2; D is possibly TRBD1 (5 bases). This CDR3 contains 16 residues. V lost 2 bases and J lost 4, with 17 bases in between. Germline-derived CDR1 and CDR2 are SGHDN and FVKESK. CDR3 residues: CASSQLRASGSYGYTF. The CDR3 bases are TGTGCCAGCAGCCAATTGCGGGCGTCAGGGTCCTATGGCTACACCTTC.

This clonotype was seen more than once but under ten times. The chain recombines TRBV4-1 with TRBJ2-7; 10 bases are shared with TRBD1. This CDR3 is built from 17 residues. Looked up from germline, CDR1 is MGHRA and CDR2 is YSYEKL. Trimming at V came to 0 bases and at J to 0 bases, leaving 5 bases not matched to a gene. The CDR3 sequence: CASSQDPRTGGSYEQYF. CDR3 DNA: TGCGCCAGCAGCCAAGACCCTAGGACAGGGGGCTCCTACGAGCAGTACTTC.

This clonotype turned up a few times. The chain recombines TRBV19 with TRBJ2-1, with D perhaps TRBD2 (6 bases). There are 13 residues in the CDR3. Germline CDR1 reads LNHDA; CDR2 reads SQIVND (reference sequence). The germline V and J ends were trimmed by 5 bases and 9 bases, with 14 bases remaining between them. CDR3 residues: CASSVPAGFEQFF. Here the CDR3 DNA reads TGTGCCAGTAGTGTTCCCGCGGGATTTGAGCAGTTCTTC.

This clonotype was picked up many times. V is TRBV7-2 and J is TRBJ1-2; D perhaps matches TRBD1 (5 bases). CDR3 length: 17 amino acids. Germline V gene sequence: CDR1 SGHTA, CDR2 FQGNSA. Deletions cut 7 bases from V and 4 bases from J, with 25 bases between. Here the CDR3 reads CASTLSVYGARGYGYTF. In DNA, the CDR3 is TGTGCCAGCACCCTTTCGGTTTATGGGGCGCGTGGCTATGGCTACACCTTC.

V usage is TRBV6-1 and J usage is TRBJ2-7; unclear D gene. There are 14 residues in the CDR3. V dropped 2 bases and J dropped 2 bases, with 10 bases sitting between them. CDR1 is MNHNS and CDR2 is SASEGT in the germline V gene. In DNA, the CDR3 is TGTGCCAGCAGTGAAACGGACGGAGCCTACGAGCAGTACTTC. Its translation is CASSETDGAYEQYF.

The sample holds a few counts of this clonotype. The chain carries TRBV7-2 and TRBJ2-5, with D tentatively TRBD1 (6 bases). The CDR3 contains 14 residues. V was cut by 1 base and J by 11 bases, with 17 bases left in between. Looked up from germline, CDR1 is SGHTA and CDR2 is FQGNSA. The CDR3 loop reads CASSLGTALASQYF. As DNA, the CDR3 is TGTGCCAGCAGCTTAGGGACAGCCTTGGCCTCGCAGTACTTC.

The V call is TRBV27, the J call TRBJ1-6; tentatively, D is TRBD1 (5 bases). CDR1 MNHEY and CDR2 SMNVEV come from the germline V gene (reference sequence). With 5 bases removed from V and 8 bases from J, the gap between germline ends came to 19 bases. This CDR3 contains 16 residues. The CDR3 region has the DNA TGTGCCAGCAGTGCCCCCCGGGTCCTAGGGGATTCACCCCTCCACTTT. Its protein is CASSAPRVLGDSPLHF.

V is TRBV5-4 and J is TRBJ2-1; D unresolved. The CDR3 is 14 residues long. The germline V gene has CDR1 SGHNT and CDR2 YYREEE (reference sequence). Trimming took 4 bases from V and 6 from J, leaving 14 bases between them. CDR3 sequence (DNA): TGTGCCAGCAGCAGCCCCGTCCTCCCCAATGAGCAGTTCTTC. It translates to CASSSPVLPNEQFF. The full variable domain, rest sourced from reference TRBV5-4 and TRBJ2-1, is ETGVTQSPTHLIKTRGQQVTLRCSSQSGHNTVSWYQQALGQGPQFIFQYYREEENGRGNFPPRFSGLQFPNYSSELNVNALELDDSALYLCASSSPVLPNEQFFGPGTRLTVL.

This clonotype turned up a few times. The V call is TRBV27, the J call TRBJ1-2, with TRBD1 as a possible D gene (5 bases). V gave up 0 bases and J gave up 4 bases, with 12 bases separating them. The CDR3 is made up of 15 amino acids. Germline CDR1 reads MNHEY; CDR2 reads SMNVEV (reference sequence). The CDR3 sequence: CASSLSGQGVYGYTF. The CDR3 coding sequence is TGTGCCAGCAGTTTATCGGGGCAGGGTGTCTATGGCTACACCTTC.